The following is a T cell receptor (beta chain) sequence with its context. The assay was immunoSEQ multiplex PCR, and TCRdb's table has in-frame clones only and misses some. The sample consists of tens of thousands of clones, roughly 91% of them appearing once. Germline V gene data show CDR1 as LNHDA and CDR2 as SQIVND (reference sequence). The CDR3 is 18 amino acids. V gave up 7 bases and J gave up 1 base; unmatched junction bases: 9. These data come from a study of T cell changes during pregnancy in multiple sclerosis. Specimen: CD4+ T cells from peripheral blood mononuclear cells, collected in the third trimester of pregnancy. This chain connects TRBV19 to TRBJ2-2; 13 nucleotides line up with TRBD2. The clonotype was recovered from a female donor with multiple sclerosis, enrolled in a pregnancy study. The CDR3 loop is CASIRGLAGAMNTGELFF. The DNA of the CDR3 is TGTGCCAGTATTCGAGGACTAGCGGGGGCCATGAACACCGGGGAGCTGTTTTTT.